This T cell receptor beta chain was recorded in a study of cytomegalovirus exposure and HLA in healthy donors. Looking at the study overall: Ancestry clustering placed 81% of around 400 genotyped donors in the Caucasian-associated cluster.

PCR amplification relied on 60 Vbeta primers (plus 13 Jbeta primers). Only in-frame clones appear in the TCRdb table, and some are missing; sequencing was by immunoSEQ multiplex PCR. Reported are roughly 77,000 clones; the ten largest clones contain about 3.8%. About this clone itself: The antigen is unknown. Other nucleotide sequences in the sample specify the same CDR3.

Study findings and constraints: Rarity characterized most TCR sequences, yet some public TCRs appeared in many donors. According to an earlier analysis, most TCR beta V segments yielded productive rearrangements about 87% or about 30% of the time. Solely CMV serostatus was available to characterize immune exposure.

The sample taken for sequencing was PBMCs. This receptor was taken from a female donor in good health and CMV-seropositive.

CDR3 DNA: TGTGCCAGCTCACCAGGGACAGAAGAGACCCAGTACTTC. It is translated as CASSPGTEETQYF. The V and J genes are TRBV18 and TRBJ2-5, with 7 bases identical to TRBD1. J lost 3 bases, V lost 2 bases, and 0 bases had no gene match. Germline V gives CDR1 KGHSH, CDR2 LQKENI. The CDR3 sequence is 13 residues long.